The subject of this entry is one T cell receptor beta chain. The antigen is not known. J lost 2 bases, V lost 9 bases, and 9 bases had no gene match. CDR1 is SNHLY, CDR2 FYNNEI, per germline. CDR3 length: 16 residues. The data were obtained in a study of shared clonotypes between healthy human individuals. Study-level results: The study generally estimated greater richness for naive than memory subsets. It was expected that sequencing depth would affect clonotype sharing among donors.

This table comes from immunoSEQ multiplex PCR, and its TCRdb copy is limited to in-frame clones, with some not included. The sample includes about 2.3 million clones, less than 95% of them seen just once. Among the donors, all were Caucasian adults who lived in Nashville, Tennessee. This receptor was taken from a young man in good health. Some clones in this sample may be carry-over from other donors' samples. This chain connects TRBV2 to TRBJ1-5, with TRBD1 matching 11 bases. Sequencing used naive CD4+ T cells from PBMCs. The subset denotes: CD45RA+ positively selected. For the CDR3, the DNA is TGTGCCAGTCTTTTGGACAGGGGGCTTGGCAATCAGCCCCAGCATTTT. As protein: CASLLDRGLGNQPQHF.